This TCR beta chain was captured in a study of blood T cell repertoires in COVID-19 (dated by TCRdb to the early 2020s). Regarding the research as a whole: Collaborator samples came from the United States, Italy and Spain and covered acute and convalescent phases of COVID-19. The prospective study material was composed of cDNA or gDNA derived from T cells, B-cell-depleted T cells, or PBMCs. The dataset comprised deeply sampled blood TCRbeta repertoires from subjects exposed to, actively infected with, or recovered from COVID-19. A freely available public database, intended as a resource for researchers studying the immune response to SARS-CoV-2, is where the repertoires were released. Samples were obtained from the ongoing ImmuneRACE study (first 160 participants) and from some 1,200 subjects provided by 6 global collaborators. The sample metadata nearly always contained a de-identified subject ID, COVID-19 status, age in years and sex. Where available, HLA class I and class II types were taken from metadata supplied by the sample provider and were not determined by assay-based typing. The paper's findings and limits, for the study overall: Clinical and demographic metadata were provided uncurated, with the amount varying by source and participant.

One collaborating source in Seattle enrolled patients during active infection and followed them longitudinally through the course of disease. Each collaborating institution followed its own protocols to collect whole blood in K2EDTA tubes. For TCRbeta analysis, collaborators shipped samples as frozen whole blood, isolated PBMCs, or DNA extracted from either of those sample types. Looking up the germline V gene (reference sequence) yields CDR1 LNHDA and CDR2 SQIVND. Reading from cysteine to phenylalanine, the CDR3 counts 17 amino acids. The read is trimmed to its CDR3 DNA, 51 bases read in frame from base 1. The germline V and J ends show losses of 4 bases and 0 bases respectively, and no gene match explains 5 bases of the junction. TCRbeta CDR3 regions were amplified from genomic DNA using the immunoSEQ Assay, a bias-controlled multiplex PCR. The authors processed their data as follows. The number of nucleated cells in each sample was estimated from the amplification of reference gene primers within the assay. To quantify the absolute abundance of each unique TCRbeta CDR3 rearrangement, sequence reads were collapsed and filtered. For each sample, productive Simpson clonality was calculated as the square root of Simpson's diversity index over productive rearrangements. What TCRdb holds here is the immuneACCESS table cut down to in-frame rearrangements. Part of the clones is not present; checked against another copy, under half of the missing clones reflect an unresolved V gene, and the others are unexplained. V and J calls and clone size are as listed in that table; D and trimming were resolved from the DNA. Present in this sample are about 190,000 clones, roughly 84% of which were seen just once. Together, the top ten hold 6.5% to 7.5% of the sample.

As concerns this clone: The antigen it recognizes is unknown. No base quality information exists; no much larger clone differs at one position.

The receptor was derived from a man older than 75 with COVID-19, enrolled during active disease. Sequencing was performed on peripheral blood. This sequence uses TRBV19 and TRBJ1-6, with 8 bases aligning to TRBD1. The sequenced DNA: TGTGCCAGTAGTACCCGACAGGGGTCCTCCTATAATTCACCCCTCCACTTT. It is translated as CASSTRQGSSYNSPLHF.